The sequence of this TCR beta chain was determined in a study of cytomegalovirus exposure and HLA in healthy donors. Study results and limitations: Apart from CMV serostatus, no immune exposure information was available.

Vbeta (60) and Jbeta (13) primers were used in the PCR. TCRdb keeps only in-frame clones here, not all; method: immunoSEQ multiplex PCR. Of 130,000 to 150,000 clones in the sample, over 80% are singletons; the top ten hold 2.5% to 3.5%. This clone appeared once. The antigen remains undetermined. CDR1 and CDR2 (germline): SGDLS, YYNGEE. The CDR3 spans 16 residues. V shed 4 bases and J 4 bases; nucleotides not matched to a gene: 9. Sequencing was carried out using PBMCs. The rearrangement joins TRBV9 to TRBJ2-3; 10 bases align to TRBD2. The receptor was derived from a woman in her 30s in good health and CMV-seronegative. CDR3: CASSTRAGGPSDTQYF. The CDR3 DNA is TGTGCCAGCAGCACCCGAGCGGGGGGGCCCTCAGATACGCAGTATTTT.